One and the same sample provided the 24 T cell receptor beta chains below, sequenced in a study of T cell changes during pregnancy in multiple sclerosis. Clones were read by immunoSEQ multiplex PCR, and TCRdb kept only the in-frame ones, dropping some. The repertoire holds about 31,000 clones, with roughly 90% as singletons. The starting material was CD8+ T cells from peripheral blood mononuclear cells, obtained before pregnancy. These receptors were collected from a female donor with multiple sclerosis, enrolled in a pregnancy study.

The chain recombines TRBV28 with TRBJ2-2; D is possibly TRBD1 (5 bases). The germline V and J ends were trimmed by 8 bases and 0 bases, with 10 bases remaining between them. The CDR3 totals 14 residues. CDR1 and CDR2 from the germline V gene are MDHEN and SYDVKM. In DNA, the CDR3 is TGTGCCAGCGCGGACAATTCGAACACCGGGGAGCTGTTTTTT. It yields the protein CASADNSNTGELFF.

For this clone: Relative to the germline gene, one junction end is altered; a read error may explain this. The chain carries TRBV10-3 and TRBJ2-3; D unclear. The CDR3 has 14 amino acids. CDR1 and CDR2 from the germline V gene are ENHRY and SYGVKD. CDR3 coding DNA: TGTGCCATCGGTGATCTATCGAACACAGATACGCAGTATTTT. This gives the protein CAIGDLSNTDTQYF.

The chain is built from TRBV12-5 and TRBJ1-2, with 8 bases lining up with TRBD1. With 5 bases clipped from V and 7 bases from J, the junction kept 3 bases outside the gene matches. The germline CDR1 and CDR2 sequences are LGHNT and FRNRAP. The CDR3 consists of 12 residues. CDR3 amino acids: CASGPDRVGYTF. The CDR3 DNA follows: TGTGCTAGTGGTCCGGACAGGGTTGGCTACACCTTC.

V usage is TRBV29-1 and J usage is TRBJ2-1; 10 positions match TRBD2. Germline V gene data show CDR1 as SQVTM and CDR2 as ANQGSEA. After removal of 4 bases from V and 2 bases from J, the junction contained 8 bases not matched to a gene. The CDR3 spans 16 residues. The CDR3 loop reads CSVALAGNPTYNEQFF. DNA for the CDR3: TGCAGCGTTGCACTAGCGGGAAACCCGACCTACAATGAGCAGTTCTTC.

In DNA form, the CDR3 reads TGTGCCTGGAGTGTAATCAGTCTGAACACTGAAGCTTTCTTT. Its protein is CAWSVISLNTEAFF. The V and J genes are TRBV30 and TRBJ1-1; D not certain. This CDR3 comprises 14 residues. Trimming took 0 bases from V and 0 from J, leaving 8 bases between them. The germline CDR1 and CDR2 sequences are GTSNPN and SVGIG (reference sequence).

The chain combines TRBV5-6 with TRBJ2-5; 8 nucleotides line up with TRBD2. V lost 2 bases and J lost 4; bases outside the gene matches: 10. Germline-derived CDR1 and CDR2 are SGHDT and YYEEEE. CDR3 length: 16 amino acids. CDR3 DNA: TGTGCCAGCAGCTTTCCCCCCGGGGGGGGCGGAGAGACCCAGTACTTC. This translates into CASSFPPGGGGETQYF.

The chain joins TRBV15 to TRBJ2-3; TRBD2 might be the D (5 bases). The V gene lost 5 bases and the J gene lost 9 bases, with 21 bases spanning the gap. The CDR3 loop spans 15 amino acids. Germline assignment: CDR1 LNHNV and CDR2 YYDKDF (reference sequence). CDR3 DNA sequence: TGTGCCACCAGCGGGGTTGAGGGCCAGGAGATAACGCAGTATTTT. Translated, it gives CATSGVEGQEITQYF.

V and J are TRBV28 and TRBJ2-5; D unresolved. This CDR3 comprises 13 residues. Trimming took off 5 bases at V and 3 bases at J, with 10 bases between the two ends. The germline V gene encodes CDR1 MDHEN and CDR2 SYDVKM. The CDR3 DNA reads TGTGCCAGCAGTCCCGACTGGGAAGAGACCCAGTACTTC. Encoded protein: CASSPDWEETQYF.

The chain links TRBV19 to TRBJ2-1; TRBD2 aligns across 9 bases. Trimming at V came to 4 bases and at J to 0 bases, leaving 1 base not matched to a gene. This CDR3 spans 15 amino acids. Germline V gives CDR1 LNHDA, CDR2 SQIVND (reference sequence). CDR3 nucleotides: TGTGCCAGTAGTACTAGCGGGAACTCCTACAATGAGCAGTTCTTC. This codes for CASSTSGNSYNEQFF.

This chain joins TRBV9 and TRBJ2-1, with 10 bases that match TRBD2. Unmatched junction bases numbered 8, after V lost 4 bases and J lost 7 bases. Germline-derived CDR1 and CDR2 are SGDLS and YYNGEE. This CDR3 has 15 amino acids. CDR3 region: CASSPLAGGSNEQFF. CDR3 DNA sequence: TGTGCCAGCAGCCCCTTAGCGGGAGGTTCAAATGAGCAGTTCTTC.

The gene calls are TRBV6-1 and TRBJ2-5; 8 positions match TRBD2. The germline gives CDR1 MNHNS, CDR2 SASEGT. The CDR3 has 15 amino acids. J gave up 5 bases and V 2 bases, and 7 bases lay outside the gene matches. CDR3 nucleotides: TGTGCCAGCAGTGAATTCGGGGGGGGCTTGGAGACCCAGTACTTC. It specifies CASSEFGGGLETQYF.

The chain employs TRBV6-4 and TRBJ2-5, with TRBD2 as a possible D gene (5 bases). The CDR3 is 15 residues long. CDR1 and CDR2 (germline): MRHNA, SNTAGT. Trimming took off 1 base at V and 2 bases at J, with 11 bases between the two ends. CDR3 in DNA: TGTGCCAGCAGTGACTTGGACCCGGGACAAGAGACCCAGTACTTC. Protein product: CASSDLDPGQETQYF.

V gene TRBV28 combines with J gene TRBJ2-7, with a weak D call TRBD2 (6 bases). The V gene's germline CDR1 is MDHEN and CDR2 SYDVKM. This CDR3 is 14 amino acids long. Trimming took 3 bases from V and 3 from J, leaving 12 bases between them. CDR3 DNA: TGTGCCAGCAGTTTTGCGGGGTCCTTCTACGAGCAGTACTTC. Amino acid sequence: CASSFAGSFYEQYF. Full variable domain (missing parts from reference TRBV28 and TRBJ2-7): DVKVTQSSRYLVKRTGEKVFLECVQDMDHENMFWYRQDPGLGLRLIYFSYDVKMKEKGDIPEGYSVSREKKERFSLILESASTNQTSMYLCASSFAGSFYEQYFGPGTRLTVT.

The CDR3 DNA reads as TGTGCCAGCTGTCCGGGACAGGGAGGGTGGGACACTGAAGCTTTCTTT. Translated, it gives CASCPGQGGWDTEAFF. The chain has TRBV6-6 and TRBJ1-1, with 9 bases aligning to TRBD1. V trimming: 8 bases; J trimming: 3 bases; junction bases outside the gene matches: 13. The CDR3 runs 16 residues. Germline CDR1 reads MNHNY; CDR2 reads SVGAGI (reference sequence).

The CDR3 sequence is CASSNSGRPGAYNEQFF. The CDR3 bases are TGTGCCAGCAGCAATAGCGGGAGGCCGGGGGCCTACAATGAGCAGTTCTTC. The chain couples TRBV7-9 to TRBJ2-1; TRBD2 agrees at 10 bases. Germline CDR1 and CDR2: SEHNR and FQNEAQ (reference sequence). This CDR3 is 17 amino acids long. With V trimmed by 5 bases and J by 2 bases, 9 bases remained unmatched.

Concerning this clone: Other DNA sequences in this sample translate to the same CDR3. The chain joins TRBV6-6 to TRBJ2-7; TRBD1 matches 9 bases. The CDR3 is made up of 14 amino acids. The V gene end was trimmed by 0 bases and the J gene end by 3 bases; junction bases not matched to a gene: 0. CDR1 and CDR2 (germline): MNHNY, SVGAGI (reference sequence). CDR3 sequence: CASSYSTGGYEQYF. The CDR3, as DNA: TGTGCCAGCAGTTACTCGACAGGGGGCTACGAGCAGTACTTC.

This rearrangement joins TRBV13 to TRBJ1-4, with D tentatively TRBD1 (5 bases). The CDR3 extends over 14 amino acids. Germline values: CDR1 PRHDT, CDR2 FYEKMQ (reference sequence). The V end lost 4 bases, the J end lost 13 bases, and 19 bases lay between the germline ends. CDR3 amino acids: CASSSGTDSEGLFF. In DNA, the CDR3 is TGTGCCAGCAGCTCCGGGACTGATAGCGAGGGACTGTTTTTT.

This rearrangement joins TRBV27 to TRBJ1-1; TRBD1 might be the D (6 bases). This CDR3 region has 14 residues. With 5 bases removed from V and 1 base from J, the gap between germline ends came to 11 bases. Per germline, CDR1 MNHEY and CDR2 SMNVEV (reference sequence). The CDR3 reads CASSATGTNTEAFF. CDR3 sequence (DNA): TGTGCCAGCAGTGCAACAGGGACGAACACTGAAGCTTTCTTT.

The genes are TRBV9 and TRBJ2-2; the D gene is possibly TRBD1 (6 bases). This CDR3 comprises 17 residues. The V and J ends lost 3 bases and 2 bases respectively, with 17 bases between them. CDR1 is SGDLS, CDR2 YYNGEE, per germline. The CDR3 DNA is TGTGCCAGCAGCGACCACCTTGTGGGGGCCAACACCGGGGAGCTGTTTTTT. Its protein product is CASSDHLVGANTGELFF. The whole variable domain, remainder taken from reference TRBV9 and TRBJ2-2, is DSGVTQTPKHLITATGQRVTLRCSPRSGDLSVYWYQQSLDQGLQFLIQYYNGEERAKGNILERFSAQQFPDLHSELNLSSLELGDSALYFCASSDHLVGANTGELFFGEGSRLTVL.

This clone came up once. The genes are TRBV2 and TRBJ2-7; a possible D gene is TRBD1 (6 bases). This CDR3 region has 14 residues. Germline CDR1 SNHLY, CDR2 FYNNEI. Deletions cut 5 bases from V and 7 bases from J, with 18 bases between. DNA for the CDR3: TGTGCCAGCAGTATTCGGGCAGGGGCTCAGGAGCAGTACTTC. Translated, it gives CASSIRAGAQEQYF.

V usage is TRBV18 and J usage is TRBJ2-7, with TRBD1 identical over 9 bases. After removal of 3 bases from V and 3 bases from J, the junction contained 3 bases not matched to a gene. CDR1 KGHSH and CDR2 LQKENI come from the germline V gene. The CDR3 totals 14 residues. The CDR3 protein is CASSPADRGYEQYF. Here the CDR3 DNA reads TGTGCCAGCTCACCGGCGGACAGGGGCTACGAGCAGTACTTC.

V gene TRBV28 combines with J gene TRBJ2-2; a possible D gene is TRBD1 (6 bases). Germline V gene lookup returns CDR1 MDHEN and CDR2 SYDVKM. The CDR3 runs to 16 residues. V was pared by 3 bases and J by 4 bases, with 15 bases between. The CDR3 region has the DNA TGTGCCAGCAGTTTCAGGACAGAAGTGGGCACCGGGGAGCTGTTTTTT. The encoded protein is CASSFRTEVGTGELFF.

This chain joins TRBV27 and TRBJ2-3; 8 bases map to TRBD2. Germline loops: CDR1 MNHEY, CDR2 SMNVEV (reference sequence). V trimming: 5 bases; J trimming: 5 bases; junction bases outside the gene matches: 9. The CDR3 is 15 residues long. The DNA for the CDR3 is TGTGCCAGCAGTGATCCGGGAGGGCCAAAAGATACGCAGTATTTT. It yields the protein CASSDPGGPKDTQYF.

The chain links TRBV5-1 to TRBJ1-6; D call uncertain. V was trimmed by 3 bases and J by 4 bases, leaving 8 bases between them. The CDR3 contains 14 residues. CDR1 is SGHRS, CDR2 YFSETQ, per germline. DNA for the CDR3: TGCGCCAGCAGCTACAATCCTTATAATTCACCCCTCCACTTT. Its protein is CASSYNPYNSPLHF.